Reported below is one T cell receptor beta chain. Its antigen is still unknown. This entry comes from a study of beta chain features in type 1 diabetes. General study results and limits: There was a possibility that cDNA sequencing over-represented cells with high TCR expression. Insertions were fewer and deletions more numerous at VDJ junctions in type 1 diabetes patients. Within the patient group, naive, central memory and Treg TCRB repertoires appeared more similar to each other than within healthy donors. TCRB CDR3s were moderately but significantly shorter in Type 1 diabetes patients in all four CD4+ subsets.

Sorting that relied on CD45RO/CCR7/CD25/CD127/CD95/CD27 yielded CD4+ naive, central memory, regulatory and stem cell-like memory cells. What was sequenced were expressed TCRB transcripts, since all of the isolated RNA had been reverse transcribed. Here immunoSEQ multiplex PCR was the method, and the copy in TCRdb shows in-frame clones only, minus some. The sample records over 150,000 clones, about 8% being singletons. The clonotype comes from a woman aged 40-49 years with type 1 diabetes. Source material: central memory CD4+ T cells from blood.

CDR3 amino acids: CASSPAGRAENIQYF. The CDR3 nucleotides are TGCGCCAGCAGCCCCGCCGGGAGGGCCGAAAACATTCAGTACTTC. The J gene is TRBJ2-4, the V gene TRBV4-3; TRBD2 aligns across 8 bases. Unmatched junction bases numbered 7, after V lost 4 bases and J lost 5 bases. CDR3 length: 15 amino acids. Germline V gene sequence: CDR1 LGHNA, CDR2 YSLEER.